A selection of T cell receptor beta chains follows, all from one sample in a study of T cell responses to AZD1222 COVID-19 vaccine. Generated by immunoSEQ multiplex PCR, the TCRdb table keeps only in-frame clones and is missing some. The sample gives 140,000 to 150,000 clones, 70% to 90% of which show up once; around 8% is in the top ten. Sample: peripheral blood, taken on day 0 of AZD1222 vaccination. Receptor source: an adult in good health. Both conserved end residues are part of each CDR3. Fields, in order: CDR3 protein, CDR3 DNA, D gene, V gene, clone size, J gene. The D gene is left open where the match is weak. A clone size is listed for some rows: how often the clone was seen (once, few, many), or a class if it is expanded.

cdr3_aa: CASSIQPPGGYPEYNEQFF
cdr3_nt: TGCGCCAGCAGCATCCAACCTCCGGGGGGTTACCCCGAATACAATGAGCAGTTCTTC
d_call: TRBD2
v_call: TRBV5-1
clone_size: -
j_call: TRBJ2-1

cdr3_aa: CASLFGANYGYTF
cdr3_nt: TGTGCCTCCCTCTTTGGGGCTAACTATGGCTACACCTTC
d_call: -
v_call: TRBV10-3
clone_size: -
j_call: TRBJ1-2

cdr3_aa: CASSVRPGLSGNTIYF
cdr3_nt: TGTGCCAGCAGCGTCCGACCGGGATTGTCTGGAAACACCATATATTTT
d_call: -
v_call: TRBV11-2
clone_size: few
j_call: TRBJ1-3

cdr3_aa: CSVEEDSYATNEKLFF
cdr3_nt: TGCAGCGTTGAAGAGGACAGCTATGCAACTAATGAAAAACTGTTTTTT
d_call: -
v_call: TRBV29-1
clone_size: -
j_call: TRBJ1-4

cdr3_aa: CASSEAFILGPEHSGQPQHF
cdr3_nt: TGTGCCAGCAGTGAAGCTTTTATTCTTGGGCCGGAGCATTCGGGTCAGCCCCAGCATTTT
d_call: -
v_call: TRBV6-1
clone_size: -
j_call: TRBJ1-5

cdr3_aa: CASSLWGTGVEKLFF
cdr3_nt: TGTGCCAGCAGTTTATGGGGGACAGGGGTAGAAAAACTGTTTTTT
d_call: TRBD1
v_call: TRBV27
clone_size: -
j_call: TRBJ1-4

cdr3_aa: CASSWTGGAGNTIYF
cdr3_nt: TGTGCCAGCAGCTGGACAGGGGGCGCGGGAAACACCATATATTTT
d_call: TRBD1
v_call: TRBV13
clone_size: -
j_call: TRBJ1-3

cdr3_aa: CASRTHAYEQYF
cdr3_nt: TGTGCCAGCAGAACACATGCCTACGAGCAGTACTTC
d_call: -
v_call: TRBV12-3/TRBV12-4
clone_size: -
j_call: TRBJ2-7

cdr3_aa: CASSLDRATDTQYF
cdr3_nt: TGCGCCAGCAGCCTAGACAGGGCAACAGATACGCAGTATTTT
d_call: TRBD1
v_call: TRBV5-1
clone_size: few
j_call: TRBJ2-3

cdr3_aa: CAIKRGVETEAFF
cdr3_nt: TGTGCCATCAAGAGGGGAGTGGAGACTGAAGCTTTCTTT
d_call: -
v_call: TRBV10-3
clone_size: -
j_call: TRBJ1-1

cdr3_aa: CASSTGQGNTEAFF
cdr3_nt: TGCGCCAGCAGCACGGGACAGGGTAACACTGAAGCTTTCTTT
d_call: TRBD1
v_call: TRBV5-1
clone_size: -
j_call: TRBJ1-1

cdr3_aa: CASSLWGQGTNEKLFF
cdr3_nt: TGCGCCAGCAGCTTGTGGGGACAGGGAACTAATGAAAAACTGTTTTTT
d_call: TRBD1
v_call: TRBV5-1
clone_size: -
j_call: TRBJ1-4

cdr3_aa: CASSLAGGPDTQYF
cdr3_nt: TGTGCCAGCAGCTTAGCGGGAGGTCCAGATACGCAGTATTTT
d_call: TRBD2
v_call: TRBV5-4
clone_size: -
j_call: TRBJ2-3

cdr3_aa: CASSLAGAVSAFF
cdr3_nt: TGTGCCAGCAGTTTAGCAGGGGCGGTTTCAGCTTTCTTT
d_call: -
v_call: TRBV12-3/TRBV12-4
clone_size: -
j_call: TRBJ1-1

cdr3_aa: CASSIRRQVYGYTF
cdr3_nt: TGTGCCAGTAGTATAAGGCGGCAGGTCTATGGCTACACCTTC
d_call: -
v_call: TRBV19
clone_size: -
j_call: TRBJ1-2

cdr3_aa: CASRLGLGPGELFF
cdr3_nt: TGTGCCAGCCGGCTGGGATTAGGTCCCGGGGAGCTGTTTTTT
d_call: -
v_call: TRBV2
clone_size: few
j_call: TRBJ2-2

cdr3_aa: CASSFRDSYNEQFF
cdr3_nt: TGCGCCAGCAGCTTCAGGGATTCCTACAATGAGCAGTTCTTC
d_call: -
v_call: TRBV10-1
clone_size: -
j_call: TRBJ2-1

cdr3_aa: CASREGSWGEQFF
cdr3_nt: TGTGCCAGCAGGGAGGGTAGCTGGGGTGAGCAGTTCTTC
d_call: -
v_call: TRBV2
clone_size: -
j_call: TRBJ2-1